This passage covers 2 T cell receptor beta chains from one sample sequenced in a study of identical twins. TCRdb reprocessed the 5' RACE reads with MiXCR, giving one entry per CDR3 protein. The sample has 1.5 million to 2 million distinct CDR3 sequences; less than 35% are singletons. Sequencing was done on a sample of cord blood. These receptor sequences come from a newborn girl in good health.

This clonotype was counted between two and nine times. The chain couples TRBV20-1 to TRBJ1-5; 8 bases fit TRBD1. CDR1 and CDR2 from the germline V gene are DFQATT and SNEGSKA (reference sequence). The CDR3 loop spans 14 amino acids. V lost 6 bases and J lost 0; bases outside the gene matches: 4. The DNA of the CDR3 is TGCAGTGCCCAGACAGGGGATAGCAATCAGCCCCAGCATTTT. Amino acid sequence: CSAQTGDSNQPQHF.

The chain joins TRBV20-1 to TRBJ2-6; D unresolved. CDR3 length equals 15 residues. Trimming took off 3 bases at V and 0 bases at J, with 9 bases between the two ends. In germline, CDR1 is DFQATT, CDR2 SNEGSKA (reference sequence). CDR3 in amino acids: CSASKGHSGANVLTF. The CDR3 nucleotides read TGCAGTGCTAGTAAGGGTCACTCTGGGGCCAACGTCCTGACTTTC.